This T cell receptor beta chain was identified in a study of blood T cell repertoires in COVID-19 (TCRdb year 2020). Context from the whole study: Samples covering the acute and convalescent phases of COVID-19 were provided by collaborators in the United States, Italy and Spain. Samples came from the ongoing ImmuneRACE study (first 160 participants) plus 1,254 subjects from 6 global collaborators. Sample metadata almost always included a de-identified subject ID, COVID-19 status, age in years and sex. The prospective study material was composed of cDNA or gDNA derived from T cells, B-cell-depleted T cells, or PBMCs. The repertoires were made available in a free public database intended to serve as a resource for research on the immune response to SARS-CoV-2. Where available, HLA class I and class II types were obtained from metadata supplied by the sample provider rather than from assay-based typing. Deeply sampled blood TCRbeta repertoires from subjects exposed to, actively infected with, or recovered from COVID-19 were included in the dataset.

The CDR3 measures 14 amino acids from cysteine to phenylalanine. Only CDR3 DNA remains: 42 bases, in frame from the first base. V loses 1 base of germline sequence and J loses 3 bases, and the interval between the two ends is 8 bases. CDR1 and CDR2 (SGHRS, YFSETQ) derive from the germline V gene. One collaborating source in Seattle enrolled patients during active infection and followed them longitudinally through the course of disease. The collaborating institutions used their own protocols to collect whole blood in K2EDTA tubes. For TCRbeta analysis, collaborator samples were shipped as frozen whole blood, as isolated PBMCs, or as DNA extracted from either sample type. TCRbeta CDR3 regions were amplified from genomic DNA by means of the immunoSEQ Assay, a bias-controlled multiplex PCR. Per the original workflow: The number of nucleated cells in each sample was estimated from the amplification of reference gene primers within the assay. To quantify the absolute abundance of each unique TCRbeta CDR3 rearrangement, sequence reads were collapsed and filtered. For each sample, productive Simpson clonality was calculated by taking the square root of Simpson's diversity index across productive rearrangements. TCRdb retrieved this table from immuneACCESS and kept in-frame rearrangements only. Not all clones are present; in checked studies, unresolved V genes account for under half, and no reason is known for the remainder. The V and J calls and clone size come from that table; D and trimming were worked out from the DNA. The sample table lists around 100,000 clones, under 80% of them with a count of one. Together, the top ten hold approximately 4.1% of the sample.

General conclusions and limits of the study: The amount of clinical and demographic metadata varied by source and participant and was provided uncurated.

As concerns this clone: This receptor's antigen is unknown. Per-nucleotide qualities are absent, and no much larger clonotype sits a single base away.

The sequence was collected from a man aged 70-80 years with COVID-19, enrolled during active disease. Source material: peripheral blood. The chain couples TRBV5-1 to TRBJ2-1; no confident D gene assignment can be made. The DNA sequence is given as TGCGCCAGCAGCTTGCGACTTAACTACAATGAGCAGTTCTTC. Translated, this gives CASSLRLNYNEQFF.